The T cell receptor beta chain described here comes from a study of blood T cell repertoires in COVID-19. The wider study: T cells, B-cell-depleted T cells, or PBMCs provided the cDNA or gDNA that served as material.

Here immunoSEQ multiplex PCR was the method, and the copy in TCRdb shows in-frame clones only, minus some. The sample records about 230,000 clones, approximately 81% being singletons. CDR1 is SGHAT, CDR2 FQNNGV, per germline. The ends lost 5 bases at V and 2 bases at J; junction bases unmatched: 6. The CDR3 consists of 16 residues. The V call is TRBV11-2, the J call TRBJ2-5, with TRBD2 identical over 12 bases. Sequenced material: peripheral blood. This clonotype originated in a woman of 80 years or more with active or convalescent COVID-19. DNA of the CDR3: TGTGCCAGCAGCCGTGGGACTAGCGGGTCACAAGAGACCCAGTACTTC. It is translated as CASSRGTSGSQETQYF.